The entry that follows covers one T cell receptor beta chain sequence. Antigen unknown. This entry comes from a study of blood T cells in healthy people across ages. Broader study findings: Long-lived donors exceeded aged donors in naive CD4+ cells and diversity.

A J-beta primer mix and a sample-barcoded 5' primer were used in a second PCR of roughly 6 to 12 cycles. TCRdb ran MiXCR on the 5' RACE reads and lists one entry per CDR3 protein. The data contain roughly 800,000 distinct CDR3 sequences, 58% of them singletons. Deletions cut 10 bases from V and 2 bases from J, with 21 bases between. The CDR3 is made up of 17 amino acids. The germline gives CDR1 LNHDA, CDR2 SQIVND (reference sequence). This sequence was found in a man aged 25-45 years in good health. The J gene is TRBJ2-6, the V gene TRBV19; D is unclear. Sequencing input: blood. CDR3 sequence: CANRRFCLLTGANVLTF. CDR3 bases: TGTGCCAACCGAAGATTCTGTCTCCTAACTGGGGCCAACGTCCTGACTTTC.